This T cell receptor (beta chain) stems from a study of metastatic and nonmetastatic thyroid tumors. Across the study: Malignant thyroid and benign thyroid patients provided blood and tumor or nodule tissue whose repertoires were compared. Notes on the study in general: Malignant tumors reportedly showed significantly higher TCR beta diversity than benign nodules in both blood and tumor.

The CDR3 totals 14 residues. Germline V CDR1 and CDR2: DFQATT, SNEGSKA (reference sequence). This clone was found a few times. The antigen remains undetermined. The junction and the germline gene differ at one end; a read error may be behind it. Per the authors' pipeline: For papillary thyroid cancer, a distant-metastasis classifier was constructed from CDR3 differences observed across clinicopathological groups. TCRdb ran MiXCR on the PCR reads. The V and J calls were determined by TCRdb, not by the authors. Among more than 20,000 clones listed, about a tenth were seen once. No treatment of any kind had been given to any patient before thyroid surgery.

This TCR was recovered from a female donor with papillary thyroid cancer or a benign thyroid nodule (not recorded which). Some clones in this sample may be carry-over from other donors' samples. The V gene is TRBV20-1, the J gene TRBJ2-5; D not certain. Sequencing input: blood. The CDR3 DNA reads TGCGGTGCTAGAGGCCAGCTACATCAAGAGACCCAGTACTTC. Translating gives CGARGQLHQETQYF.